This T cell receptor (beta chain) was profiled in a study of T cells in Graves' hyperthyroidism and ophthalmopathy. Study-wide findings and caveats: Blood held most thyroid clonotypes expanded above 0.001 frequency.

This CDR3 comprises 13 residues. Trimming cost V 9 bases and J 4 bases, with 15 bases left between them. Germline assignment: CDR1 LNHNV and CDR2 YYDKDF (reference sequence). Note on this clonotype: The antigen is undetermined.

It was RNA transcripts that yielded the amplified TCR beta CDR3 regions. First-round RT-PCR targeting the TCR CDR3 was performed with the HTBI primer set. TCRdb processed the multiplex PCR reads anew with MiXCR; each CDR3 protein has one entry. This sample has about 480,000 distinct CDR3 sequences, with approximately 23% found just once. The source material was blood. This clonotype was sampled from a woman between 65 and 79 years old with Graves' ophthalmopathy. V gene TRBV15 combines with J gene TRBJ2-5; D is uncertain. CDR3 nucleotide sequence: TGTGCCACATCCTGGGGTTCTCGAGAGACCCAGTACTTC. It translates to CATSWGSRETQYF.